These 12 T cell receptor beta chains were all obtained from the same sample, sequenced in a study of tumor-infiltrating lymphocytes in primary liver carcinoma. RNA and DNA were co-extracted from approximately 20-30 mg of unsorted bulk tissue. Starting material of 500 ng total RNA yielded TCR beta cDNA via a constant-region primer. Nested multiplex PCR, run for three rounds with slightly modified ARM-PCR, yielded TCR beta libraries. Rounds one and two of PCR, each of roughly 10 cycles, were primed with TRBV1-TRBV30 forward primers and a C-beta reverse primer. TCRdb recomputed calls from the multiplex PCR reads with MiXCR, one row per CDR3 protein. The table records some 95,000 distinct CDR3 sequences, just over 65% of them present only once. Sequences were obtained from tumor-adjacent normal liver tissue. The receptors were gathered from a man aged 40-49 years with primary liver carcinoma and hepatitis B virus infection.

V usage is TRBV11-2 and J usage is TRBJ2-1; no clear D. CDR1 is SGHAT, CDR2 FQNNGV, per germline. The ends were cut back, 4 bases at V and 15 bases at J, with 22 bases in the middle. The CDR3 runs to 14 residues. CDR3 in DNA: TGTGCCAGCAGCTCGGTGCTAGGAAGCAATGAGAGGTTCTTC. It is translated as CASSSVLGSNERFF.

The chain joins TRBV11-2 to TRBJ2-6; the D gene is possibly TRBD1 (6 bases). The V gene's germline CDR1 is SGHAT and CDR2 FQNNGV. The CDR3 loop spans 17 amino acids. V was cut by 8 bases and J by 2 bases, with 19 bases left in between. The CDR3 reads CASCLVGAAAGANVLTF. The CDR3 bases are TGTGCCAGCTGCCTAGTGGGGGCCGCAGCTGGGGCCAACGTCCTGACTTTC.

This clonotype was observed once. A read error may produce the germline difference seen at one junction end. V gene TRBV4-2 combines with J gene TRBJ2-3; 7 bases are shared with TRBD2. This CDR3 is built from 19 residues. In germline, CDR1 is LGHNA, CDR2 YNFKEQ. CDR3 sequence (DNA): TGCGCCAGCAGCCAAGATAGACCCCGCACCGGGACTAATCCAGATACGCAGTATTTT. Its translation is CASSQDRPRTGTNPDTQYF.

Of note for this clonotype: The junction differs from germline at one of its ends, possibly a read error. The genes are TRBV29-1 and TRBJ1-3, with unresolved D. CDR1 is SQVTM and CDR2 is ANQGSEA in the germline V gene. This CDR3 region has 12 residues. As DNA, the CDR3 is TGCAGGGTTGTCCCAGCTGGAAACACCATATATTTC. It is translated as CRVVPAGNTIYF.

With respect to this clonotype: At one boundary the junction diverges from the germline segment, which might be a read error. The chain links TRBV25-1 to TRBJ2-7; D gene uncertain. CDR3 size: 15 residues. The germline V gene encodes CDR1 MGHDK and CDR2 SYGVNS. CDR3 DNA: TGTGCCAGCACCTCAATAGTCGACGGATCCTACGGGCAGTACTTC. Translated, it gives CASTSIVDGSYGQYF.

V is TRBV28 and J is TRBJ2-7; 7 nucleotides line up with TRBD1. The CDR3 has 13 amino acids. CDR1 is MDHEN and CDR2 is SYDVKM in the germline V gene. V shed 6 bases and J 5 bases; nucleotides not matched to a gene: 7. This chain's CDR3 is CASSGQVPDEQYF. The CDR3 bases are TGTGCCAGCAGCGGACAGGTCCCGGACGAGCAGTACTTC.

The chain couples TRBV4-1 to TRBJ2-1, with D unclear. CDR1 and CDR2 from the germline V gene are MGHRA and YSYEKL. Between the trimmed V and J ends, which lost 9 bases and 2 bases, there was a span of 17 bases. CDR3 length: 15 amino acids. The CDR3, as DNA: TGCGCCAGTAGCACCCCGCGCGATCCCTACAATGAGCAGTTCTTC. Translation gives CASSTPRDPYNEQFF.

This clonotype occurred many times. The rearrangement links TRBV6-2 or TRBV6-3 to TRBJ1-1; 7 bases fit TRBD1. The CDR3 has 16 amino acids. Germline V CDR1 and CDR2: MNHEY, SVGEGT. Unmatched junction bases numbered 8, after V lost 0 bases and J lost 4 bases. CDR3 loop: CASSYSTWDRATEAFF. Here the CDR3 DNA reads TGTGCCAGCAGTTACTCGACATGGGACAGAGCCACTGAAGCTTTCTTT.

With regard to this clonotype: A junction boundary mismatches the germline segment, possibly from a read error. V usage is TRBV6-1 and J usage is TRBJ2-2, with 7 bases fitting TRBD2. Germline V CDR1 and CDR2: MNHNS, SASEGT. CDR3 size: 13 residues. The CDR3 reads CASSEMGSGELLF. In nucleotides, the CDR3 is TGTGCCAGCAGTGAAATGGGAAGCGGGGAGCTGTTATTT.

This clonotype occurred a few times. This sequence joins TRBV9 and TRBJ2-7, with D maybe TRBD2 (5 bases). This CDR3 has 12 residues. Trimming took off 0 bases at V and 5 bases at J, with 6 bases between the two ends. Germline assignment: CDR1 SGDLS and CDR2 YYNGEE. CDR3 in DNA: TGTGCCAGCAGCGTAGCCGGGGACGAGCAGTACTTC. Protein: CASSVAGDEQYF.

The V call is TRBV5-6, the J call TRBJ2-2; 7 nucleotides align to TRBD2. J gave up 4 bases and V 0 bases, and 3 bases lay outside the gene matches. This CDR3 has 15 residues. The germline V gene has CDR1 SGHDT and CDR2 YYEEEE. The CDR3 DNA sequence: TGTGCCAGCAGCTTGGTTGGCGGGAGCACCGGGGAGCTGTTTTTT. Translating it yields CASSLVGGSTGELFF. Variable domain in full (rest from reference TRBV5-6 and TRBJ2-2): DAGVTQSPTHLIKTRGQQVTLRCSPKSGHDTVSWYQQALGQGPQFIFQYYEEEERQRGNFPDRFSGHQFPNYSSELNVNALLLGDSALYLCASSLVGGSTGELFFGEGSRLTVL.

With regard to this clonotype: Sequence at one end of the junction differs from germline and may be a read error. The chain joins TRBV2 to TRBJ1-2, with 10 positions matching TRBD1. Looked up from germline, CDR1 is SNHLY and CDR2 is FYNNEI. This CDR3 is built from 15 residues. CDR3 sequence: CASSAQGQGTYGYTF. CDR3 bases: TGTGCTAGCAGTGCCCAGGGACAGGGGACCTATGGCTACACCTTC. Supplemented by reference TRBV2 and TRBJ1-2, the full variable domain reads EPEVTQTPSHQVTQMGQEVILRCVPISNHLYFYWYRQILGQKVEFLVSFYNNEISEKSEIFDDQFSVERPDGSNFTLKIRSTKLEDSAMYFCASSAQGQGTYGYTFGSGTRLTVV.